The 12 T cell receptor beta chains listed next were all sequenced from one sample in a study of blood T cells in healthy people across ages. A sample-barcoded 5' primer and a J-beta primer mix were used in a second PCR of roughly 7 to 11 cycles. One entry per CDR3 protein results from TCRdb running MiXCR on the 5' RACE reads. The sample has approximately 960,000 distinct CDR3 sequences; about 27% are singletons. The same specimen was also included in a second study, on T cells of mothers and their children.

Sequences were obtained from blood. These TCRs come from a woman in her thirties or forties in good health.

This clonotype was detected only a few times. The chain has TRBV25-1 and TRBJ2-1; D remains ambiguous. Germline assignment: CDR1 MGHDK and CDR2 SYGVNS. This CDR3 spans 15 amino acids. V shed 4 bases and J shed 0 bases, with 10 bases lying between them. This chain's CDR3 is CASSVTASSYNEQFF. The CDR3 coding sequence is TGTGCCAGCAGTGTAACAGCGAGCTCCTACAATGAGCAGTTCTTC.

As for this clonotype: One junction end disagrees with the germline gene, perhaps due to a read error. V gene TRBV5-1 combines with J gene TRBJ2-7; 12 positions match TRBD1. The CDR3 covers 14 residues. CDR1 and CDR2 (germline): SGHRS, YFSETQ. CDR3 sequence: CACSAGQGAHEQYF. CDR3 coding DNA: TGCGCCTGCAGTGCGGGACAGGGGGCCCACGAGCAGTACTTC.

A remark on this clonotype: A much larger clone differs by one base, so this may be a read error. V gene TRBV7-3 combines with J gene TRBJ1-6, with a tentative D call TRBD1 (5 bases). This CDR3 is 13 amino acids long. Germline CDR1 is SGHTA and CDR2 is FQGTGA. CDR3 loop: CAGSSGLNSPLHF. CDR3 in DNA: TGTGCCGGCAGCTCGGGACTCAATTCACCCCTCCACTTT.

The V gene is TRBV6-2 or TRBV6-3, the J gene TRBJ1-5, with D possibly matching TRBD1 (6 bases). The CDR3 consists of 13 residues. The V end was cut by 0 bases, the J end by 9 bases, with 9 bases between. The germline V gene encodes CDR1 MNHEY and CDR2 SVGEGT. CDR3: CASSYSEGGPQHF. The CDR3 nucleotides read TGTGCCAGCAGTTACTCTGAAGGGGGGCCCCAGCATTTT.

A single count supports this clonotype. The V call is TRBV6-1, the J call TRBJ1-5; D ambiguous. Germline V gene sequence: CDR1 MNHNS, CDR2 SASEGT. The CDR3 has 15 amino acids. V lost 6 bases to trimming and J lost 1 base, with 13 bases between them. The CDR3 nucleotides read TGTGCCAGCAGCCCACGGTGGGGAAGCAATCAGCCCCAGCATTTT. It translates to CASSPRWGSNQPQHF.

This clonotype appeared many times. This CDR3 reads CSARGGGGTETQYF. The DNA of the CDR3 is TGCAGTGCTAGAGGCGGGGGGGGTACGGAGACCCAGTACTTC. The V call is TRBV20-1, the J call TRBJ2-5, with 9 bases lining up with TRBD2. The CDR3 is 14 residues long. Germline V gives CDR1 DFQATT, CDR2 SNEGSKA (reference sequence). With 1 base clipped from V and 5 bases from J, the junction kept 5 bases outside the gene matches.

The chain employs TRBV6-4 and TRBJ2-2; D gene uncertain. This CDR3 has 14 residues. V was clipped by 5 bases and J by 0 bases, with 7 bases between them. Germline CDR1 reads MRHNA; CDR2 reads SNTAGT. CDR3 protein: CASSTNANTGELFF. CDR3 bases: TGTGCCAGCAGTACCAACGCGAACACCGGGGAGCTGTTTTTT.

In its sample, this clonotype was seen a few times. The CDR3 DNA reads as TGTGCCAGCAGCCAAACCCGGACATTAACTGAAGCTTTCTTT. Its translation is CASSQTRTLTEAFF. This chain joins TRBV5-6 and TRBJ1-1, with D possibly TRBD1 on 5 matching bases. The CDR3 is 14 residues long. CDR1 is SGHDT, CDR2 YYEEEE, per germline. V gave up 4 bases and J gave up 5 bases, with 15 bases separating them.

This clonotype showed up just a few times. The chain couples TRBV5-1 to TRBJ2-1; a possible D gene is TRBD1 (6 bases). The CDR3 has 14 residues. Germline CDR1 and CDR2: SGHRS and YFSETQ. V was cut by 3 bases and J by 3 bases, with 10 bases left in between. The CDR3 region has the DNA TGCGCCAGCAGCTCCAAGGACAGCTACAATGAGCAGTTCTTC. Protein sequence: CASSSKDSYNEQFF.

This clonotype was observed a handful of times. The chain recombines TRBV7-6 with TRBJ2-2, with D perhaps matching TRBD2 (5 bases). The CDR3 loop spans 13 amino acids. Trimming left V 3 bases short and J 8 bases short, with 10 bases between. Germline assignment: CDR1 SGHVS and CDR2 FNYEAQ. The CDR3 DNA follows: TGTGCCAGCAGCTTGGGTCGGGGAGGGGAGCTGTTTTTT. Its protein product is CASSLGRGGELFF. The variable domain in full, with the rest retrieved from reference TRBV7-6 and TRBJ2-2, is GAGVSQSPRYKVTKRGQDVALRCDPISGHVSLYWYRQALGQGPEFLTYFNYEAQQDKSGLPNDRFSAERPEGSISTLTIQRTEQRDSAMYRCASSLGRGGELFFGEGSRLTVL.

Concerning this clonotype itself: A read error may produce the germline difference seen at one junction end. The chain joins TRBV7-2 to TRBJ2-5; 7 bases match TRBD1. The CDR3 has 14 amino acids. Germline CDR1 reads SGHTA; CDR2 reads FQGNSA. The chain's CDR3 is CANSLGTARETQYF. In DNA, the CDR3 is TGTGCCAACAGCTTAGGGACAGCTCGAGAGACCCAGTACTTC.

The chain combines TRBV4-1 with TRBJ1-5; D not resolved. The CDR3 loop spans 17 amino acids. V was clipped by 3 bases and J by 1 base, with 16 bases between them. CDR1 is MGHRA, CDR2 YSYEKL, per germline. This chain's CDR3 is CASSQATRLGSNQPQHF. Here the CDR3 DNA reads TGCGCCAGCAGCCAGGCAACAAGATTAGGAAGCAATCAGCCCCAGCATTTT.